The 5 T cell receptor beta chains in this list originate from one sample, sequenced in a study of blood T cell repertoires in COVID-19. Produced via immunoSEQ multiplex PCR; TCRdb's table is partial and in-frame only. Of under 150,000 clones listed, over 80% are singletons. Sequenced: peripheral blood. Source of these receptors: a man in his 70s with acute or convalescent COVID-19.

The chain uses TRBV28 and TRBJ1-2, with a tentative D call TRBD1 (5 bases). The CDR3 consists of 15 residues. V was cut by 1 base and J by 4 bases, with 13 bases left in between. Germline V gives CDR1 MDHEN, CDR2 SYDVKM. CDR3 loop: CASSLLAKTGYGYTF. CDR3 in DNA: TGTGCCAGCAGTTTATTAGCAAAAACAGGCTATGGCTACACCTTC.

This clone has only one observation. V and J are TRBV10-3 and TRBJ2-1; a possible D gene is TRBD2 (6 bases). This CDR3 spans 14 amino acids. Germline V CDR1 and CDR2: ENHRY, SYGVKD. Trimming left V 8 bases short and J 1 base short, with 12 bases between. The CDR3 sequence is CAIPRGESYNEQFF. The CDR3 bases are TGTGCCATCCCCCGCGGGGAGTCCTACAATGAGCAGTTCTTC.

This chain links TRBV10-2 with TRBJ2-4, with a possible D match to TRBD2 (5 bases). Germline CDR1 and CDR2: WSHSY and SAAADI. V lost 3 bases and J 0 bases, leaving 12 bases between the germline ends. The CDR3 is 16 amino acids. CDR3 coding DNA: TGCGCCAGCAGTGACTCGGGGTTTCTAGCCAAAAACATTCAGTACTTC. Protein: CASSDSGFLAKNIQYF.

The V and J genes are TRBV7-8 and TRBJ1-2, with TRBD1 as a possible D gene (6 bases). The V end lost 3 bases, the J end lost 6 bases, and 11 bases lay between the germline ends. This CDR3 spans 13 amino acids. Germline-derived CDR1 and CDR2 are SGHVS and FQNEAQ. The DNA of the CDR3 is TGTGCCAGCAGCTTCGGGGGGCGACATGGCTACACCTTC. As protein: CASSFGGRHGYTF.

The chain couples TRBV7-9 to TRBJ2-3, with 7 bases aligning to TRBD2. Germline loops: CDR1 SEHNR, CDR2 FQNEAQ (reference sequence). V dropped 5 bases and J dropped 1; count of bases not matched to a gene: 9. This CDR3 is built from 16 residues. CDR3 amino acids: CASSRPRAGGTDTQYF. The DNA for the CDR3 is TGTGCCAGCAGCAGGCCCCGGGCGGGGGGCACAGATACGCAGTATTTT. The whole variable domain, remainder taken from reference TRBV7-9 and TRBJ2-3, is DTGVSQNPRHKITKRGQNVTFRCDPISEHNRLYWYRQTLGQGPEFLTYFQNEAQLEKSRLLSDRFSAERPKGSFSTLEIQRTEQGDSAMYLCASSRPRAGGTDTQYFGPGTRLTVL.